This T cell receptor beta chain stems from a study of blood T cell repertoires in COVID-19. Study context: Both acute and convalescent COVID-19 samples were obtained from the United States, Italy and Spain.

Authors' analysis steps: Amplification of reference gene primers was used by the study to estimate nucleated cell counts. Here immunoSEQ multiplex PCR was the method, and the copy in TCRdb shows in-frame clones only, minus some. V and J calls plus clone size are reproduced from that table; the DNA served to infer D and trimming. The sample holds about 160,000 clones; over 80% are singletons and the top ten take 9.1%. The sample taken for sequencing was peripheral blood. This clonotype was sampled from an elderly woman with active or convalescent COVID-19.

The CDR3: CASRAGAEGSTIYF. CDR3 coding DNA: TGTGCCAGCAGAGCCGGAGCCGAGGGTAGCACCATATATTTT. V is TRBV2 and J is TRBJ1-3; no clear D gene. The CDR3 extends over 14 amino acids. Trimming took 6 bases from V and 9 from J, leaving 18 bases between them. CDR1 SNHLY and CDR2 FYNNEI come from the germline V gene. Full variable domain (missing parts from reference TRBV2 and TRBJ1-3): EPEVTQTPSHQVTQMGQEVILRCVPISNHLYFYWYRQILGQKVEFLVSFYNNEISEKSEIFDDQFSVERPDGSNFTLKIRSTKLEDSAMYFCASRAGAEGSTIYFGEGSWLTVV.